The 5 T cell receptor beta chains in this list originate from one sample, sequenced in a study of blood T cell repertoires in COVID-19. Using immunoSEQ multiplex PCR, the repertoire was profiled, and TCRdb retains in-frame clones only, with some absent. The sample has roughly 120,000 clones, 85% seen once; the top ten hold about 13%. Sequencing was done on a sample of peripheral blood. These receptor sequences come from a human donor in a cohort sampled during active COVID-19.

The gene calls are TRBV9 and TRBJ2-1; 7 positions agree with TRBD2. V gave up 4 bases and J gave up 9 bases; unmatched junction bases: 16. The CDR3 is made up of 16 amino acids. Germline CDR1 and CDR2: SGDLS and YYNGEE. CDR3 nucleotides: TGTGCCAGCAGCCTTCGCGGGGGATGGGGTTGGTTTGAGCAGTTCTTC. Protein sequence: CASSLRGGWGWFEQFF. The entire variable domain, with the rest obtained from reference TRBV9 and TRBJ2-1, is as follows: DSGVTQTPKHLITATGQRVTLRCSPRSGDLSVYWYQQSLDQGLQFLIQYYNGEERAKGNILERFSAQQFPDLHSELNLSSLELGDSALYFCASSLRGGWGWFEQFFGPGTRLTVL.

The gene calls are TRBV30 and TRBJ1-6; D is possibly TRBD1 (6 bases). Germline CDR1 and CDR2: GTSNPN and SVGIG (reference sequence). V shed 3 bases and J shed 5 bases, with 14 bases lying between them. The CDR3 extends over 15 amino acids. The CDR3 loop reads CAWSLTGTNNSPLHF. Here the CDR3 DNA reads TGTGCCTGGAGCTTGACCGGGACAAATAATTCACCCCTCCACTTT.

The J gene is TRBJ2-5, the V gene TRBV6-5; 7 positions match TRBD1. V shed 7 bases and J 10 bases; nucleotides not matched to a gene: 12. This CDR3 comprises 13 residues. Germline-derived CDR1 and CDR2 are MNHEY and SVGAGI. This CDR3 is CASTATGDVHQYF. Here the CDR3 DNA reads TGTGCCAGCACGGCCACAGGGGATGTACACCAGTACTTC.

The chain joins TRBV5-1 to TRBJ2-7, with TRBD1 identical over 9 bases. Germline V gene lookup returns CDR1 SGHRS and CDR2 YFSETQ. The trim removed 0 bases at V and 2 bases at J, leaving 3 bases unmatched. CDR3 length: 15 residues. The CDR3, as DNA: TGCGCCAGCAGCTTGGATGGGACAGGGACCTACGAGCAGTACTTC. Amino acids: CASSLDGTGTYEQYF.

V is TRBV29-1 and J is TRBJ1-5, with a weak D call TRBD1 (6 bases). V was trimmed by 6 bases and J by 5 bases, leaving 17 bases between them. The CDR3 consists of 14 residues. In germline, CDR1 is SQVTM, CDR2 ANQGSEA. This chain's CDR3 is CSVSPDSEDQPQHF. DNA for the CDR3: TGCAGCGTCTCCCCGGACAGCGAAGATCAGCCCCAGCATTTT.